The following is a T cell receptor beta chain sequence with its context. Its antigen is not known. Germline trimming cut 6 bases from V and 5 bases from J; bases unmatched to any gene: 4. Germline V gene sequence: CDR1 LNHDA, CDR2 SQIVND (reference sequence). CDR3 length: 13 amino acids. This sample is drawn from a study of pediatric ulcerative colitis. General study results and limits: This repertoire reflects total lymphocytes rather than subpopulations like regulatory T cells. No controls had the two rectal clonotypes shared by ulcerative colitis patients.

Rectal tissue came from one to two pinch biopsies taken at colonoscopy. This table comes from immunoSEQ multiplex PCR, and its TCRdb copy is limited to in-frame clones, with some not included. The sample shows tens of thousands of clones, about two thirds of them seen only once. Sequencing was performed on gut tissue. The clonotype comes from a boy aged 5-17 years with severe ulcerative colitis. J is TRBJ2-5 and V is TRBV19; TRBD1 matches 9 bases. As DNA, the CDR3 is TGTGCCAGTAGCGACAGGGGGAGGGAGACCCAGTACTTC. Amino acid sequence: CASSDRGRETQYF.